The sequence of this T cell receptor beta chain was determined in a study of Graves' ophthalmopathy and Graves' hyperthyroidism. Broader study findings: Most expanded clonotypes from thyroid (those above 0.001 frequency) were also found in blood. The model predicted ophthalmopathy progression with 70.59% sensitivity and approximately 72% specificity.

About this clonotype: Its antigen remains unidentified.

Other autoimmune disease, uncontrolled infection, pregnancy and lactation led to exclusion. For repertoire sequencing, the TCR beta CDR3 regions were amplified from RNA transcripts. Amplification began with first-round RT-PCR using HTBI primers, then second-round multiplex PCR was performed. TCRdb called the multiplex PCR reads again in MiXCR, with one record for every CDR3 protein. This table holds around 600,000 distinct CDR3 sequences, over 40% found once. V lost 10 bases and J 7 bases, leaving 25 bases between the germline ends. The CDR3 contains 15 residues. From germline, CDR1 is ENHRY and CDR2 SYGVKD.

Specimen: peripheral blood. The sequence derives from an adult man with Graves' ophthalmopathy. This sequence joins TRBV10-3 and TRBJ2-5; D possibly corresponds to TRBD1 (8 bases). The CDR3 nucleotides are TGTGCCAGCTGTAAGGGAGGGACACAGGGGGGGACCCAGTACTTC. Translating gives CASCKGGTQGGTQYF.